This T cell receptor (beta chain) was found in a study of T cell repertoires in cytomegalovirus infection. For the study at large: Both CMV infection and a matching HLA type were indicated by public TCR beta signatures.

The CDR3 is 16 residues long. Trimming took 5 bases from V and 0 from J, leaving 16 bases between them. Germline V lookup: CDR1 SEHNR, CDR2 FQNEAQ (reference sequence). Study-wide findings and caveats: Carriers of CMV plus the relevant HLA were identified by cumulative public TCR beta family frequency. HLA-C-restricted CMV clonotypes gave the most frequent clonotype in two of eight donors.

Each CDR3 protein gets one entry after TCRdb re-called the reads with MiXCR. The sample holds some 230,000 distinct CDR3 sequences, under 25% seen once. This clonotype appeared many times. Its target is not known. The sequenced material came from CD8+ T cells from PBMCs. The V call is TRBV7-9, the J call TRBJ1-1; D is perhaps TRBD1 (6 bases). The TCR originated in a human donor in good health (CMV status not recorded). Some clones in this sample may be carry-over from other donors' samples. In DNA form, the CDR3 reads TGTGCCAGCAGCAAAGCGGGACACCAAGTGAACACTGAAGCTTTCTTT. Translated, it gives CASSKAGHQVNTEAFF.